These 13 T cell receptor beta chains share one sample of origin, sequenced in a study of T cell responses to AZD1222 COVID-19 vaccine. Some clones are missing from TCRdb's copy, which holds only in-frame ones; the method was immunoSEQ multiplex PCR. The table records over 85,000 clones, roughly 89% of them present only once. This specimen consisted of peripheral blood, obtained 28 days after the second AZD1222 dose. All receptors derive from an adult who received the AZD1222 COVID-19 vaccine.

V usage is TRBV30 and J usage is TRBJ1-2; D may be TRBD1 (5 bases). Trimming took off 2 bases at V and 7 bases at J, with 23 bases between the two ends. This CDR3 region has 16 residues. Germline CDR1 and CDR2: GTSNPN and SVGIG (reference sequence). The CDR3 loop reads CAWSLWAGPRGSGYTF. The CDR3 bases are TGTGCCTGGAGTTTGTGGGCAGGGCCCCGAGGGTCTGGCTACACCTTC.

V is TRBV7-7 and J is TRBJ1-1; TRBD1 is a possible D gene (5 bases). The CDR3 consists of 13 residues. The germline V gene encodes CDR1 SSHAT and CDR2 FNYEAQ (reference sequence). CDR3 protein: CASSPLGDTEAFF. Here the CDR3 DNA reads TGTGCTAGCTCTCCCTTAGGGGACACTGAAGCTTTCTTT.

The gene calls are TRBV5-4 and TRBJ1-2, with TRBD1 as a possible D gene (5 bases). V lost 2 bases and J lost 4, with 9 bases in between. CDR3 length: 13 residues. From germline, CDR1 is SGHNT and CDR2 YYREEE (reference sequence). DNA of the CDR3: TGTGCCAGCAGCTTCGGTCAGGGCTATGGCTACACCTTC. Amino acid sequence: CASSFGQGYGYTF.

The rearrangement joins TRBV6-2 or TRBV6-3 to TRBJ2-5, with 7 bases lining up with TRBD1. Per germline, CDR1 MNHEY and CDR2 SVGEGT. The CDR3 length is 17 residues. V lost 3 bases, J lost 7 bases, and 17 bases stayed unmatched. CDR3 protein: CASSYYRYRASGGTQYF. For the CDR3, the DNA is TGTGCCAGCAGTTATTACAGATACCGGGCCTCAGGGGGGACCCAGTACTTC.

This sequence joins TRBV18 and TRBJ1-2, with 8 bases aligning to TRBD1. CDR3 length: 14 amino acids. CDR1 KGHSH and CDR2 LQKENI come from the germline V gene. Trimming at V came to 3 bases and at J to 4 bases, leaving 4 bases not matched to a gene. CDR3 DNA: TGTGCCAGCTCACCGGACAGGGACGGCTATGGCTACACCTTC. Its translation is CASSPDRDGYGYTF. The variable domain in full, with the rest retrieved from reference TRBV18 and TRBJ1-2, is NAGVMQNPRHLVRRRGQEARLRCSPMKGHSHVYWYRQLPEEGLKFMVYLQKENIIDESGMPKERFSAEFPKEGPSILRIQQVVRGDSAAYFCASSPDRDGYGYTFGSGTRLTVV.

The V gene is TRBV14, the J gene TRBJ2-5; the match to TRBD1 covers 10 bases. The CDR3 spans 15 residues. Germline V gene lookup returns CDR1 SGHDN and CDR2 FVKESK. The trim removed 5 bases at V and 5 bases at J, leaving 8 bases unmatched. CDR3 residues: CASSTSGTGDETQYF. The DNA for the CDR3 is TGTGCCAGCAGCACTTCCGGGACAGGGGACGAGACCCAGTACTTC.

J is TRBJ2-3 and V is TRBV7-9; TRBD2 might be the D (5 bases). Germline loops: CDR1 SEHNR, CDR2 FQNEAQ (reference sequence). CDR3 length equals 15 residues. Trimming took off 1 base at V and 4 bases at J, with 12 bases between the two ends. The CDR3 loop is CASSLVEGGADTQYF. CDR3 DNA: TGTGCCAGCAGCTTAGTAGAGGGTGGCGCAGATACGCAGTATTTT.

The gene calls are TRBV29-1 and TRBJ2-5; 8 bases are a match to TRBD2. Looked up from germline, CDR1 is SQVTM and CDR2 is ANQGSEA. Germline trimming cut 5 bases from V and 1 base from J; bases unmatched to any gene: 3. This CDR3 region has 13 residues. CDR3 DNA sequence: TGCAGCGTTCCTACTAGCGGCCAAGAGACCCAGTACTTC. Translating gives CSVPTSGQETQYF.

This clone was seen once. V gene TRBV7-2 combines with J gene TRBJ1-4; D is ambiguous. The CDR3 runs to 15 residues. Germline V lookup: CDR1 SGHTA, CDR2 FQGNSA. The germline V and J ends were trimmed by 1 base and 8 bases, with 14 bases remaining between them. CDR3 region: CASSLGITLGEKLFF. In DNA, the CDR3 is TGTGCCAGCAGCTTAGGCATTACCCTTGGGGAAAAACTGTTTTTT.

V and J are TRBV10-3 and TRBJ1-2, with 7 bases fitting TRBD1. CDR1 ENHRY and CDR2 SYGVKD come from the germline V gene. The CDR3 is made up of 14 amino acids. V was pared by 4 bases and J by 6 bases, with 8 bases of the junction left unmatched. CDR3 sequence (DNA): TGTGCCATCAGTGCGCTACCCGGGACAGATGGCTACACCTTC. This sequence encodes CAISALPGTDGYTF.

This chain uses TRBV9 with TRBJ1-1; tentative D call: TRBD1 (5 bases). V was shortened by 4 bases and J by 7 bases, with 20 bases between the two germline ends. This CDR3 comprises 15 residues. Germline lookup yields CDR1 SGDLS and CDR2 YYNGEE. The CDR3 here is CASSPLGTVGVEAFF. The CDR3 DNA sequence: TGTGCCAGCAGCCCCCTCGGGACGGTCGGCGTTGAAGCTTTCTTT.

This sequence joins TRBV12-3 or TRBV12-4 and TRBJ2-1; 7 bases align to TRBD2. The CDR3 spans 13 residues. V trimming: 0 bases; J trimming: 9 bases; junction bases outside the gene matches: 2. The DNA of the CDR3 is TGTGCCAGCAGTTTAGCGGCGGGGGTTGAGCAGTTCTTC. Protein product: CASSLAAGVEQFF.

The CDR3: CASARGTDQGYTF. CDR3 DNA sequence: TGTGCCAGCGCCCGAGGGACGGACCAGGGCTACACCTTC. The V gene is TRBV12-3 or TRBV12-4, the J gene TRBJ1-2; maybe TRBD1 (5 bases). This CDR3 is 13 amino acids long. Trimming took off 8 bases at V and 8 bases at J, with 18 bases between the two ends.